This T cell receptor beta chain was captured by sequencing in a study of blood T cells in healthy people across ages (dated by TCRdb to between 2015 and 2017). Study-wide context: Template switching captured roughly one uniquely barcoded TCR beta cDNA molecule per two T cells in model experiments. The study measured age-related changes in TCR beta repertoire diversity using deep sequencing normalized with unique cDNA molecular identifiers. To avoid experimental bias, donors of different ages were spread randomly across the sequencing lanes. The donors were divided into four age groups: young (average around 16 years), middle-aged (approximately 39), aged (roughly 60) and long-lived (about 80). Using the same blood draw, the study looked at two additional independent replicas of 1 million unique cDNA reads for two donors, one aged 18 to 30 and the other aged 80 or older.

Summary of the overall study and its limitations: Because the CMV infection status of the donors was unknown, age-related changes in expanded clonotypes may potentially have been confounded. There was a strong correlation between observed TCR beta diversity and the percentage of naive T cells measured by flow cytometry. As age increased, observed TCR beta diversity per million T cells dropped in a roughly linear way, and a significant reduction was already evident by age 40. Since profiling was done on bulk unsorted PBMCs, naive and antigen-experienced compartments could not be conclusively compared. Compared with the aged group, more naive CD4+ T cells, fewer expanded clones and increased TCR diversity were shown by the long-lived group, suggesting age selection. Estimates of total diversity based on one million sequenced T cells were considered lower bounds and underestimates.

The library was produced with 5' RACE. The instrument was an Illumina HiSeq 2500. A second about 7 to 12 cycle PCR used a sample-barcoded 5' primer and a J-beta primer mix. A unique molecular identifier was introduced onto each TCR beta cDNA molecule by a template-switch 5' adaptor carrying 12 random nucleotides. At least 2.5 million CDR3-containing paired-end reads were obtained from each sample. All of the RNA was converted into first-strand cDNA using the Mint cDNA synthesis kit, with a TRBC-specific oligonucleotide serving as the primer. After uracil-DNA glycosylase treatment, a first 18-cycle PCR used universal primers M1SS and BC2_uni_R on all cDNA. Per the original workflow: Each sample was normalized by randomly selecting 1 million high-quality reads, each carrying a distinct molecular identifier. Reads with shared molecular identifiers were discarded instead of being binned into consensus sequences. MiTCR, set to a Q25 quality threshold and the strictest error-elimination algorithm, was used for CDR3 identification, clonotype clustering and error correction. Lower-bound total TCR beta diversity was estimated with a nonparametric unseen species model using Euler transformation. Through fastp at Q25 and MiXCR, TCRdb rebuilt clones from the public reads, retaining in-frame beta chains. CDR3 protein duplicates are merged, each entry listing the most common genes and DNA. The V and J calls were not made by the authors but by TCRdb's processing. Across this sample there are about a million distinct CDR3 sequences, with around 48% seen only once. The ten largest make up under 15% of the sample.

The 39 donors, aged about 6 to 95 years, were systemically healthy Caucasian individuals from Russia. Roughly 9 milliliters of peripheral blood were drawn from each donor into EDTA-treated Vacutainer tubes. Ficoll-Paque density-gradient centrifugation was used to isolate PBMCs, with at least 7 million per sample. Trizol reagent was used to extract total RNA from PBMCs, with at least 5 micrograms per sample. Naive CD45RAhigh/CD27high T cell percentages were measured by flow cytometry on a PBMC aliquot from every donor. In the case of this clonotype: What antigen it recognizes has not been identified. Qualities for individual bases were not recorded, and no much larger clone is one base off.

The sequencing sample was made of blood. The receptor's source is a man younger than 40 in good health.

The sequence in DNA is TGTGCCAGCAGTTTATCGGCAGGTCCGATGACTTTCTTT. Translated, it reads CASSLSAGPMTFF. The chain is made from TRBV27 and TRBJ1-1; no confident D gene assignment can be made. From its cysteine to its phenylalanine, the CDR3 spans 13 amino acids. Only the CDR3 DNA stays, 39 bases, in frame from base 1. CDR1 is given as MNHEY and CDR2 as SMNVEV, both from the germline V gene (reference sequence). A distance of 14 bases separates the germline ends of V and J, which lose 0 bases and 12 bases respectively.